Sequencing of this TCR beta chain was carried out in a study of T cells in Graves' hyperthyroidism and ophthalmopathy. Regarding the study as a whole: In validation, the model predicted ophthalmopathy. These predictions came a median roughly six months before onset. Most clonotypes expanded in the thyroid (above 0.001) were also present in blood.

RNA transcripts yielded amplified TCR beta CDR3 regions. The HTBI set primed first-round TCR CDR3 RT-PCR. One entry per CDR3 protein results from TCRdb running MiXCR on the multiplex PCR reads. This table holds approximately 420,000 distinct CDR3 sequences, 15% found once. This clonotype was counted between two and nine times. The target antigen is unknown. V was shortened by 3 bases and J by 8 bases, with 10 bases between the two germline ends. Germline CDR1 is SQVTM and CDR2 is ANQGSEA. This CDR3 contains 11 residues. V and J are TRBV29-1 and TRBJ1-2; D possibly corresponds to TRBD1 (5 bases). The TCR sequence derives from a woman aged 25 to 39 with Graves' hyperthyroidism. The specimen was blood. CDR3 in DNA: TGCAGCGTTGATGGGGCCCAGGGCTACACCTTC. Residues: CSVDGAQGYTF.